Below, one T cell receptor (beta chain) is given with its context. Reverse transcription of roughly 0.45 to 1 ug RNA was carried out with random hexamers. Amplification of TCR beta CDR3 by immunoSEQ multiplex PCR spanned 54 Vbeta and 13 Jbeta. TCRdb independently ran MiXCR on the immunoSEQ multiplex PCR reads; one entry per CDR3 protein. This repertoire shows under 250,000 distinct CDR3 sequences, 94% found once; its top ten account for about 0.15%. This sample is drawn from a study of CD8 T cells in Susac syndrome. Study-wide context: When their blood was taken, the Susac syndrome patients had either not yet had any therapy, were taking corticosteroids, or were taking intravenous immunoglobulin alone.

V was shortened by 2 bases and J by 1 base, with 8 bases between the two germline ends. From germline, CDR1 is LGHNA and CDR2 YSLEER. The CDR3 is 14 residues long. The T cells that were sequenced for TCR beta were CD8+ and CD4+ cells from blood. The TEMRA cells underwent FACS enrichment, while the CD8+ and CD4+ T cells underwent negative isolation. The TCR originated in a human donor with Susac syndrome. The source material was CD4+ T cells from PBMCs. The chain is built from TRBV4-3 and TRBJ1-2; no clear D. The CDR3 DNA sequence: TGCGCCAGCAGCCAATTACAGAGTAACTATGGCTACACCTTC. It yields the protein CASSQLQSNYGYTF.